The clone carrying this T cell receptor beta chain was counted only a few times. As yet, its antigen is unknown. iRepertoire HTBI primers and Arm-PCR of CDR3 regions built TCR beta libraries. How the authors handled the data: Identified across the samples were 55 to 75 TRBV segments and over 11 TRBJ segments. TCRdb called the multiplex PCR reads again in MiXCR, with one record for every CDR3 protein. Clone size and V and J calls follow TCRdb, not the original study. The repertoire has about 340,000 distinct CDR3 sequences, around 20% of them found once; the top ten carry approximately 31%. This sample was taken from a study of regulatory T cells in long-lasting Graves disease. Study outcomes and limitations: Favored usage of TRBV28, TRBJ1-2 and TRBJ2-5 was recorded in persistent disease. Persistent patients shared 2,500 to 3,000 public clonotypes among themselves. Newly diagnosed patients shared fewer, at under 1,000.

The sample's time point: persistent/refractory GD, antithyroid drugs over 5 years with positive TRAb. Construction of the TCR library relied on RNA isolated from PBMCs. The source of the patients was an endocrinology department in Xi'an, China. Germline CDR1 MNHEY, CDR2 SVGEGT. Germline trimming cut 0 bases from V and 3 bases from J; bases unmatched to any gene: 7. The CDR3 totals 16 residues. The genes are TRBV6-2 or TRBV6-3 and TRBJ2-7; 8 bases fit TRBD1. The TCR comes from a female donor with Graves disease. The sequences come from peripheral blood mononuclear cells (PBMCs), collected when the disease was refractory, from a patient treated with antithyroid drugs. The CDR3 spells CASSYSTRGLIYEQYF. The CDR3 nucleotides read TGTGCCAGCAGTTACTCGACCAGGGGGCTGATCTACGAGCAGTACTTC.